This passage covers 11 T cell receptor beta chains from one sample sequenced in a study of cytomegalovirus exposure and HLA in healthy donors. Primers included in the PCR were 60 Vbeta and 13 Jbeta primers. TCRdb keeps only in-frame clones here, not all; method: immunoSEQ multiplex PCR. The sample consists of 150,000 to 200,000 clones, around 78% of them appearing once. Sequencing was performed on PBMCs. The receptors shown here come from a woman between 35 and 50 years old in good health and CMV-seronegative.

The chain couples TRBV19 to TRBJ1-2, with 7 bases lining up with TRBD1. V trimming: 6 bases; J trimming: 8 bases; junction bases outside the gene matches: 3. Germline CDR1 and CDR2: LNHDA and SQIVND (reference sequence). This CDR3 is 11 amino acids long. The CDR3 region has the DNA TGTGCCAGTAGGAACAGGGGCGGCTACACCTTC. Its translation: CASRNRGGYTF.

The chain links TRBV30 to TRBJ2-1; D unresolved. Trimming left V 2 bases short and J 0 bases short, with 8 bases between. The CDR3 runs to 14 residues. The V gene's germline CDR1 is GTSNPN and CDR2 SVGIG (reference sequence). CDR3 coding DNA: TGTGCCTGGAGTAGCATGAGCTCCTACAATGAGCAGTTCTTC. This sequence encodes CAWSSMSSYNEQFF.

V is TRBV19 and J is TRBJ1-4; 9 bases line up with TRBD1. After removal of 10 bases from V and 7 bases from J, the junction contained 7 bases not matched to a gene. Germline values: CDR1 LNHDA, CDR2 SQIVND (reference sequence). This CDR3 is 13 amino acids long. The CDR3 loop reads CATRDRVGEKLFF. The CDR3 nucleotides are TGTGCCACCCGGGACAGGGTTGGTGAAAAACTGTTTTTT.

The gene calls are TRBV6-5 and TRBJ1-6, with 7 bases fitting TRBD1. Germline lookup yields CDR1 MNHEY and CDR2 SVGAGI. V lost 5 bases to trimming and J lost 12 bases; unmatched junction nucleotides: 10. The CDR3 length is 14 residues. CDR3 loop: CASSLRQGRLPLHF. As DNA, the CDR3 is TGTGCCAGCAGTCTCCGACAGGGCCGGCTACCCCTCCACTTT.

This clone showed up just once. This chain uses TRBV9 with TRBJ1-3; D unresolved. The germline gives CDR1 SGDLS, CDR2 YYNGEE. This CDR3 has 14 residues. The V gene lost 0 bases and the J gene lost 2 bases, with 6 bases spanning the gap. DNA for the CDR3: TGTGCCAGCAGCGTAGCCGGGACTGGAAACACCATATATTTT. Its protein product is CASSVAGTGNTIYF.

CDR3 DNA: TGTGCCAGCAGTGAAGGACCTGGAGGCTCCTACGAGCAGTACTTC. Encoded protein: CASSEGPGGSYEQYF. This chain connects TRBV2 to TRBJ2-7; tentative D call: TRBD2 (5 bases). The germline CDR1 and CDR2 sequences are SNHLY and FYNNEI. The CDR3 runs to 15 residues. V was shortened by 1 base and J by 0 bases, with 10 bases between the two germline ends.

This chain joins TRBV28 and TRBJ1-5; 7 bases match TRBD1. Germline-derived CDR1 and CDR2 are MDHEN and SYDVKM. The trim removed 2 bases at V and 1 base at J, leaving 11 bases unmatched. CDR3 size: 18 residues. The chain's CDR3 is CASSLPPKTGPSNQPQHF. CDR3 bases: TGTGCCAGCAGTTTACCCCCAAAGACAGGGCCGAGCAATCAGCCCCAGCATTTT.

The table lists this clone with a few counts. The gene calls are TRBV5-1 and TRBJ1-1; D remains unclear. Per the germline V gene, CDR1 is SGHRS and CDR2 is YFSETQ. V lost 4 bases and J 4 bases, leaving 11 bases between the germline ends. This CDR3 comprises 13 residues. CDR3 residues: CASSPGGFTEAFF. The CDR3 bases are TGCGCCAGCAGCCCGGGAGGGTTCACTGAAGCTTTCTTT.

The chain uses TRBV6-1 and TRBJ2-1; 7 nucleotides line up with TRBD1. Germline V gene lookup returns CDR1 MNHNS and CDR2 SASEGT. The CDR3 is 12 amino acids. Unmatched junction bases numbered 2, after V lost 4 bases and J lost 8 bases. CDR3 nucleotide sequence: TGTGCCAGCAGTGGACAGGGCCATGAGCAGTTCTTC. It translates to CASSGQGHEQFF.

The chain uses TRBV5-1 and TRBJ2-3; D is possibly TRBD2 (5 bases). CDR1 is SGHRS, CDR2 YFSETQ, per germline. The CDR3 spans 15 residues. The V end lost 5 bases, the J end lost 5 bases, and 18 bases lay between the germline ends. The CDR3 coding sequence is TGCGCCAGCAGAAAGCCTAGCCCAAGTGGAGATACGCAGTATTTT. Protein: CASRKPSPSGDTQYF. The full variable domain, in which reference TRBV5-1 and TRBJ2-3 provide the parts outside the CDR3, is KAGVTQTPRYLIKTRGQQVTLSCSPISGHRSVSWYQQTPGQGLQFLFEYFSETQRNKGNFPGRFSGRQFSNSRSEMNVSTLELGDSALYLCASRKPSPSGDTQYFGPGTRLTVL.

V is TRBV28 and J is TRBJ1-4; the D gene is possibly TRBD1 (6 bases). CDR1 and CDR2 from the germline V gene are MDHEN and SYDVKM. Trimming removed 4 bases at V and 5 bases at J, with 14 bases between. The CDR3 is 15 residues long. CDR3 in DNA: TGTGCCAGCAGTTCATCGGGGGGGGCAAATGAAAAACTGTTTTTT. Translating gives CASSSSGGANEKLFF.